A single sample gave rise to the 32 T cell receptor beta chains below, sequenced in a study of blood T cell repertoires in COVID-19. Profiled with immunoSEQ multiplex PCR; TCRdb holds only in-frame clones, not every one. The sample lists 300,000 to 400,000 clones, roughly 90% seen once, with 3% in the top ten. The sample comprised peripheral blood. The receptors originated from a woman aged 25 to 39 with COVID-19, enrolled during active disease.

The chain's CDR3 is CASTPYYRLGTEAFF. The CDR3 DNA reads as TGTGCCAGCACCCCATACTACCGGCTGGGCACTGAAGCTTTCTTT. This chain uses TRBV14 with TRBJ1-1; no reliable D call. CDR1 is SGHDN and CDR2 is FVKESK in the germline V gene. CDR3 length: 15 residues. The V end lost 7 bases, the J end lost 4 bases, and 19 bases lay between the germline ends.

V usage is TRBV4-3 and J usage is TRBJ2-3, with D perhaps TRBD2 (6 bases). This CDR3 has 15 residues. The V gene lost 5 bases and the J gene lost 0 bases, with 12 bases spanning the gap. Germline CDR1 LGHNA, CDR2 YSLEER. The CDR3 loop reads CASSGTPPSTDTQYF. In DNA, the CDR3 is TGCGCCAGCAGCGGGACTCCTCCTAGCACAGATACGCAGTATTTT.

As regards this clone: The junction and the germline gene differ at one end; a read error may be behind it. The chain uses TRBV18 and TRBJ2-4; D is unclear. CDR1 KGHSH and CDR2 LQKENI come from the germline V gene. The length of the CDR3 is 14 residues. CDR3 in DNA: TGTGCCAGCTCCCCACTCGAGGCCAAAAACATTCAGTACTTC. It encodes CASSPLEAKNIQYF.

This clone is a singleton in its sample. This chain's CDR3 is CASSWDRAPMNTEAFF. The CDR3 DNA reads as TGTGCCAGCAGCTGGGACAGGGCCCCGATGAACACTGAAGCTTTCTTT. The J gene is TRBJ1-1, the V gene TRBV6-2 or TRBV6-3; 9 nucleotides align to TRBD1. Trimming cost V 6 bases and J 0 bases; bases outside gene matches: 8. Germline loops: CDR1 MNHEY, CDR2 SVGEGT. CDR3 length equals 16 residues.

The J gene is TRBJ2-7, the V gene TRBV19; D is uncertain. Germline V gives CDR1 LNHDA, CDR2 SQIVND (reference sequence). This CDR3 comprises 11 residues. The germline V and J ends were trimmed by 8 bases and 5 bases, with 10 bases remaining between them. DNA of the CDR3: TGTGCCAGTGGAGAGAGAGACGAGCAGTACGTC. This encodes CASGERDEQYV.

The table lists this clone with a count of one. The chain carries TRBV25-1 and TRBJ2-4; 7 nucleotides align to TRBD2. Unmatched junction bases numbered 2, after V lost 2 bases and J lost 1 base. The CDR3 covers 15 residues. Germline V gene lookup returns CDR1 MGHDK and CDR2 SYGVNS. For the CDR3, the DNA is TGTGCCAGCAGTGAAACGGGGGGTGCCAAAAACATTCAGTACTTC. Its translation is CASSETGGAKNIQYF.

This sequence joins TRBV7-2 and TRBJ2-7; D might be TRBD1 (5 bases). The germline gives CDR1 SGHTA, CDR2 FQGNSA. The germline V and J ends were trimmed by 1 base and 4 bases, with 11 bases remaining between them. The CDR3 is 14 residues long. CDR3 sequence reads: CASSLEGPGYEQYV. As DNA, the CDR3 is TGTGCCAGCAGCTTAGAGGGGCCAGGGTACGAGCAGTACGTC.

The chain uses TRBV7-8 and TRBJ2-7, with 12 bases lining up with TRBD2. CDR1 and CDR2 from the germline V gene are SGHVS and FQNEAQ. Trimming cost V 5 bases and J 3 bases; bases outside gene matches: 11. The CDR3 extends over 17 amino acids. This CDR3 reads CASSPRRLAGDNYEQYF. The CDR3 DNA sequence: TGTGCCAGCAGCCCCCGTCGACTAGCGGGGGACAACTACGAGCAGTACTTC.

This clone has a single count. The rearrangement uses TRBV7-2 and TRBJ2-5; 7 bases map to TRBD1. This CDR3 is built from 14 residues. The germline CDR1 and CDR2 sequences are SGHTA and FQGNSA. With V trimmed by 5 bases and J by 5 bases, 8 bases remained unmatched. The CDR3 sequence: CASSPGQDRETQYF. The CDR3 DNA follows: TGTGCCAGCAGCCCAGGACAGGATCGCGAGACCCAGTACTTC.

Only one count was recorded for this clone. CDR3 nucleotide sequence: TGCGCCAGCCAATCCACTAGCGGCTCCTACAATGAGCAGTTCTTC. Translating gives CASQSTSGSYNEQFF. The chain carries TRBV5-1 and TRBJ2-1; TRBD2 matches 8 bases. CDR3 length: 15 residues. Looked up from germline, CDR1 is SGHRS and CDR2 is YFSETQ. J was trimmed by 0 bases and V by 7 bases; bases with no gene match: 6. The variable domain in full, completed from reference TRBV5-1 and TRBJ2-1, reads KAGVTQTPRYLIKTRGQQVTLSCSPISGHRSVSWYQQTPGQGLQFLFEYFSETQRNKGNFPGRFSGRQFSNSRSEMNVSTLELGDSALYLCASQSTSGSYNEQFFGPGTRLTVL.

J is TRBJ2-2 and V is TRBV3-1 (or the pseudogene TRBV3-2); 7 bases fit TRBD2. CDR1 and CDR2 from the germline V gene are LGHDT and YNNKEL (reference sequence). V was pared by 3 bases and J by 1 base, with 2 bases of the junction left unmatched. The CDR3 runs to 15 residues. CDR3 coding DNA: TGTGCCAGCAGCCACCGCGGGGGGAACACCGGGGAGCTGTTTTTT. Protein sequence: CASSHRGGNTGELFF.

This sequence joins TRBV2 and TRBJ1-1; a possible D gene is TRBD1 (6 bases). Germline lookup yields CDR1 SNHLY and CDR2 FYNNEI. The CDR3 loop spans 15 amino acids. V lost 6 bases, J lost 2 bases, and 16 bases lay in between. CDR3 sequence: CASRDRTVSNTEAFF. CDR3 sequence (DNA): TGTGCCAGCAGGGACCGGACAGTTTCTAACACTGAAGCTTTCTTT.

V and J are TRBV19 and TRBJ2-1; 7 bases agree with TRBD1. Germline V gene lookup returns CDR1 LNHDA and CDR2 SQIVND (reference sequence). J lost 5 bases, V lost 6 bases, and 7 bases had no gene match. The CDR3 contains 14 residues. CDR3 region: CASRTGTVNNEQFF. CDR3 DNA: TGTGCCAGTAGGACCGGGACAGTGAACAATGAGCAGTTCTTC.

The CDR3 loop reads CASSQPRTGNTGELFF. The DNA for the CDR3 is TGCGCCAGCAGCCAACCGAGGACAGGGAACACCGGGGAGCTGTTTTTT. This chain links TRBV4-1 with TRBJ2-2, with 7 bases that match TRBD1. This CDR3 has 16 amino acids. Trimming took 2 bases from V and 1 from J; bases not matched to a gene: 4. Germline lookup yields CDR1 MGHRA and CDR2 YSYEKL.

This clone was seen once. V is TRBV27 and J is TRBJ2-7, with 10 bases identical to TRBD1. The CDR3 is 15 residues long. V gave up 5 bases and J gave up 5 bases; unmatched junction bases: 9. Per germline, CDR1 MNHEY and CDR2 SMNVEV (reference sequence). CDR3 amino acids: CASSGGTGVFHEQYF. CDR3 sequence (DNA): TGTGCCAGCAGTGGCGGGACAGGGGTTTTCCACGAGCAGTACTTC.

The table lists this clone with a few counts. The chain couples TRBV6-2 or TRBV6-3 to TRBJ1-6; weak D call: TRBD1 (6 bases). Per the germline V gene, CDR1 is MNHEY and CDR2 is SVGEGT. CDR3 length: 14 residues. V gave up 6 bases and J gave up 7 bases, with 13 bases separating them. This chain's CDR3 is CASSTDRSNSPLHF. The CDR3, as DNA: TGTGCCAGCAGCACAGACAGGTCAAATTCACCCCTCCACTTT.

This sequence joins TRBV5-1 and TRBJ2-7, with 8 bases fitting TRBD1. The CDR3 is made up of 13 amino acids. Germline V gene sequence: CDR1 SGHRS, CDR2 YFSETQ. CDR3 DNA: TGCGCTACCAGGGGGCGCGGGTTATCCGAGCAGTACTTC. Translating gives CATRGRGLSEQYF.

This chain joins TRBV5-8 and TRBJ2-7; D is possibly TRBD1 (6 bases). There are 14 residues in the CDR3. Trimming shortened V by 5 bases and J by 1 base, and 13 bases separated the two germline ends. From germline, CDR1 is SGHTS and CDR2 YDEGEE. The CDR3 DNA reads as TGTGCCAGCAGACCCAGGGGTATGTCCTACGAGCAGTACTTC. Translating gives CASRPRGMSYEQYF. Supplemented by reference TRBV5-8 and TRBJ2-7, the full variable domain reads EAGVTQSPTHLIKTRGQQATLRCSPISGHTSVYWYQQALGLGLQFLLWYDEGEERNRGNFPPRFSGRQFPNYSSELNVNALELEDSALYLCASRPRGMSYEQYFGPGTRLTVT.

This clone has only a few counts. The rearrangement uses TRBV24-1 and TRBJ2-1; 13 bases map to TRBD2. Trimming took 4 bases from V and 6 from J; bases not matched to a gene: 5. This CDR3 is 16 amino acids long. Germline CDR1 is KGHDR and CDR2 is SFDVKD. Here the CDR3 DNA reads TGTGCCACCAGTGACCTACTAGCGGGAGGGCCCAATGAGCAGTTCTTC. Encoded protein: CATSDLLAGGPNEQFF.

This clone was counted only a few times. In DNA, the CDR3 is TGTGCCAGCAGCCAAGGAGTTGGCGGGGGCGACACTGAAGCTTTCTTT. Protein sequence: CASSQGVGGGDTEAFF. The gene calls are TRBV4-2 and TRBJ1-1, with D tentatively TRBD1 (6 bases). The germline V gene encodes CDR1 LGHNA and CDR2 YNFKEQ. The CDR3 is 16 residues long. V was clipped by 1 base and J by 3 bases, with 15 bases between them.

The V and J genes are TRBV7-2 and TRBJ2-7; 10 bases are a match to TRBD2. The CDR3 covers 15 residues. Germline V gives CDR1 SGHTA, CDR2 FQGNSA. J lost 6 bases, V lost 1 base, and 6 bases had no gene match. The CDR3 nucleotides read TGTGCCAGCAGCTTAGGGCTAGCGGGAGAGTTCGAGCAGTACGTC. This codes for CASSLGLAGEFEQYV.

This clone was counted a few times. The chain has TRBV27 and TRBJ2-1; 7 bases fit TRBD2. From germline, CDR1 is MNHEY and CDR2 SMNVEV (reference sequence). The CDR3 length is 14 residues. Trimming took 5 bases from V and 4 from J; bases not matched to a gene: 5. In DNA form, the CDR3 reads TGTGCCAGCAGTGAAGTAGCGGGTTACAATGAGCAGTTCTTC. This encodes CASSEVAGYNEQFF.

The CDR3 DNA reads TGTGAAGTCACTCAGGGGTACCGAGGCTGGGATACGCAGTATTTT. This translates into CEVTQGYRGWDTQYF. The chain links TRBV2 to TRBJ2-3; possibly TRBD1 for D (6 bases). This CDR3 is built from 15 residues. Germline V gives CDR1 SNHLY, CDR2 FYNNEI.

The rearrangement links TRBV9 to TRBJ1-2; 7 nucleotides line up with TRBD1. This CDR3 has 13 residues. V lost 6 bases to trimming and J lost 4 bases; unmatched junction nucleotides: 6. CDR1 and CDR2 (germline): SGDLS, YYNGEE. CDR3 region: CASTHTGAYGYTF. In DNA, the CDR3 is TGTGCCAGCACCCATACAGGGGCCTATGGCTACACCTTC.

This chain joins TRBV7-9 and TRBJ2-7; D may be TRBD2 (5 bases). The germline V and J ends were trimmed by 7 bases and 2 bases, with 21 bases remaining between them. CDR1 and CDR2 (germline): SEHNR, FQNEAQ (reference sequence). The CDR3 length is 16 residues. The CDR3 DNA follows: TGTGCCAGCAACCAGAAAACCGCGGACGGGACCTACGAGCAGTACTTC. It codes for CASNQKTADGTYEQYF.

This chain connects TRBV10-3 to TRBJ1-2; no clear D. V was cut by 0 bases and J by 6 bases, with 11 bases left in between. Germline CDR1 is ENHRY and CDR2 is SYGVKD. The CDR3 spans 14 residues. CDR3 sequence: CAISESRGQNGYTF. The CDR3 coding sequence is TGTGCCATCAGTGAGTCGCGCGGTCAAAATGGCTACACCTTC.

The chain uses TRBV30 and TRBJ2-1, with D hard to call. Germline CDR1 and CDR2: GTSNPN and SVGIG (reference sequence). Trimming pared 3 bases from V and 4 bases from J, leaving 4 bases between. The CDR3 length is 11 residues. This chain's CDR3 is CAWSPYNEQFF. CDR3 nucleotides: TGTGCCTGGAGCCCATACAATGAGCAGTTCTTC.

The V and J genes are TRBV7-2 and TRBJ1-5; D is unclear. The CDR3 consists of 13 residues. Germline V gene sequence: CDR1 SGHTA, CDR2 FQGNSA. V dropped 1 base and J dropped 3 bases, with 4 bases sitting between them. CDR3 DNA: TGTGCCAGCAGCTTAGGGCTCAATCAGCCCCAGCATTTT. Translating gives CASSLGLNQPQHF.

The sample holds a few counts of this clone. Other DNA sequences of this sample code for an identical CDR3. This chain links TRBV18 with TRBJ1-1, with D perhaps TRBD1 (6 bases). V lost 3 bases and J lost 1, with 6 bases in between. Germline V gene lookup returns CDR1 KGHSH and CDR2 LQKENI. CDR3 length: 13 residues. The CDR3: CASSPTGNTEAFF. The CDR3 DNA is TGTGCCAGCTCACCGACAGGGAACACTGAAGCTTTCTTT.

V is TRBV5-4 and J is TRBJ2-7; the match to TRBD2 covers 7 bases. CDR3 length: 16 amino acids. Germline V gene data show CDR1 as SGHNT and CDR2 as YYREEE (reference sequence). Trimming took 3 bases from V and 0 from J; bases not matched to a gene: 9. The CDR3 nucleotides read TGTGCCAGCAGCTGGGGGACGGGAGGTCCCTCCTACGAGCAGTACGTC. This translates into CASSWGTGGPSYEQYV.

The V call is TRBV28, the J call TRBJ1-1; D possibly corresponds to TRBD1 (6 bases). The germline CDR1 and CDR2 sequences are MDHEN and SYDVKM. There are 14 residues in the CDR3. Trimming left V 0 bases short and J 5 bases short, with 10 bases between. The CDR3 DNA sequence: TGTGCCAGCAGTTTATGGCAGGGGTTGACTGAAGCTTTCTTT. Translating gives CASSLWQGLTEAFF.

This chain links TRBV28 with TRBJ2-7; D is undetermined. Trimming shortened V by 5 bases and J by 5 bases, and 22 bases separated the two germline ends. The CDR3 is made up of 16 amino acids. Germline loops: CDR1 MDHEN, CDR2 SYDVKM. CDR3 amino acids: CASSPLTSGERHEQYF. DNA of the CDR3: TGTGCCAGCAGTCCCCTTACTTCCGGCGAGAGGCACGAGCAGTACTTC.